The 19 T cell receptor beta chains presented below share a single source sample, sequenced in a study of T-cell memory formation after mild COVID-19. A single record per CDR3 protein comes from TCRdb applying MiXCR to the 5' RACE reads. The sample has more than 400,000 distinct CDR3 sequences, approximately 18% seen once; the top ten hold 9% to 15%. The sequenced sample was PBMCs or a T cell subset sorted from them (not recorded which). The receptors were gathered from an adult woman who had mild COVID-19 (a few samples of this study predate the infection). Cell type and time point are not known.

This clonotype occurred once. The chain has TRBV2 and TRBJ2-1, with TRBD2 matching over 10 bases. CDR3 length equals 21 residues. In germline, CDR1 is SNHLY, CDR2 FYNNEI. Losses at the gene ends were 7 bases for V and 2 bases for J; bases not matched to a gene: 23. CDR3 nucleotide sequence: TGTGCCAGCACTGGAAGGGGACTAGCGCAAACAACCGGGTATCCCTACAATGAGCAGTTCTTC. Encoded protein: CASTGRGLAQTTGYPYNEQFF.

This clonotype was picked up a small number of times. The rearrangement joins TRBV5-1 to TRBJ2-1; tentatively, D is TRBD1 (5 bases). This CDR3 region has 16 residues. CDR1 SGHRS and CDR2 YFSETQ come from the germline V gene. Trimming stripped 0 bases from V and 6 bases from J, with 16 bases between. The CDR3 coding sequence is TGCGCCAGCAGCTTGGATGCAGCTAGGGGAACCAATGAGCAGTTCTTC. Its translation: CASSLDAARGTNEQFF.

The chain employs TRBV4-2 and TRBJ2-5; 8 nucleotides line up with TRBD2. CDR1 and CDR2 (germline): LGHNA, YNFKEQ. V trimming: 0 bases; J trimming: 4 bases; junction bases outside the gene matches: 4. This CDR3 is 15 amino acids long. The DNA of the CDR3 is TGTGCCAGCAGCCAAGATGGGAGCGGGGGAGAGACCCAGTACTTC. It translates to CASSQDGSGGETQYF.

J is TRBJ1-1 and V is TRBV5-1, with D possibly matching TRBD1 (6 bases). This CDR3 is 15 amino acids long. With 2 bases removed from V and 4 bases from J, the gap between germline ends came to 15 bases. Germline V CDR1 and CDR2: SGHRS, YFSETQ. CDR3 loop: CASSFAQGHGTEAFF. The CDR3 region has the DNA TGCGCCAGCAGCTTCGCCCAGGGGCATGGCACTGAAGCTTTCTTT.

The gene calls are TRBV11-2 and TRBJ2-1; 8 bases agree with TRBD2. CDR3 size: 16 residues. V lost 4 bases and J lost 7; bases outside the gene matches: 12. Germline CDR1 SGHAT, CDR2 FQNNGV. CDR3 nucleotides: TGTGCCAGCAGCTCTCACGGGGGGGCCTTGCTGAATGAGCAGTTCTTC. It codes for CASSSHGGALLNEQFF.

The chain couples TRBV12-3 or TRBV12-4 to TRBJ2-5; D remains unclear. The CDR3 has 13 amino acids. Deletions cut 2 bases from V and 4 bases from J, with 8 bases between. The CDR3: CASSLSLRETQYF. In DNA, the CDR3 is TGTGCCAGCAGTTTATCTCTAAGAGAGACCCAGTACTTC.

The V and J genes are TRBV11-3 and TRBJ2-2; 11 bases agree with TRBD2. Per the germline V gene, CDR1 is SGHNT and CDR2 is YENEEA. The ends lost 3 bases at V and 6 bases at J; junction bases unmatched: 3. The CDR3 contains 15 residues. CDR3 sequence: CASSLELAGAGELFF. As DNA, the CDR3 is TGTGCCAGCAGCTTGGAACTAGCGGGAGCCGGGGAGCTGTTTTTT. The whole variable domain, remainder taken from reference TRBV11-3 and TRBJ2-2, is EAGVVQSPRYKIIEKKQPVAFWCNPISGHNTLYWYLQNLGQGPELLIRYENEEAVDDSQLPKDRFSAERLKGVDSTLKIQPAELGDSAVYLCASSLELAGAGELFFGEGSRLTVL.

V is TRBV20-1 and J is TRBJ2-1; 9 bases are a match to TRBD2. V dropped 5 bases and J dropped 12; count of bases not matched to a gene: 11. This CDR3 is built from 13 residues. CDR1 DFQATT and CDR2 SNEGSKA come from the germline V gene (reference sequence). The CDR3 DNA reads TGCAGTGCTCCAGGGACTAGCCGTTTAGGGCAGTTCTTC. Protein sequence: CSAPGTSRLGQFF.

This clonotype occurred a few times. The rearrangement uses TRBV11-2 and TRBJ1-6, with D tentatively TRBD1 (6 bases). Trimming removed 1 base at V and 9 bases at J, with 13 bases between. CDR3 length: 15 amino acids. Germline V gives CDR1 SGHAT, CDR2 FQNNGV. CDR3 nucleotides: TGTGCCAGCAGCTTAGTGCAGGGGAGGATTTCACCCCTCCACTTT. Its translation: CASSLVQGRISPLHF.

Only a few counts were recorded for this clonotype. V is TRBV20-1 and J is TRBJ2-5; 8 bases match TRBD1. The CDR3 is made up of 16 amino acids. Looked up from germline, CDR1 is DFQATT and CDR2 is SNEGSKA (reference sequence). Trimming at V came to 0 bases and at J to 4 bases, leaving 10 bases not matched to a gene. CDR3 sequence (DNA): TGCAGTGCTAGAGACCACCGGACAGGGATGAGAGAGACCCAGTACTTC. Translated: CSARDHRTGMRETQYF.

The V gene is TRBV11-2, the J gene TRBJ2-2; D is perhaps TRBD2 (5 bases). Looked up from germline, CDR1 is SGHAT and CDR2 is FQNNGV. The CDR3 extends over 14 amino acids. Trimming removed 8 bases from V and 3 bases from J, with 13 bases in between. The CDR3 DNA sequence: TGTGCCAGCGGCGAGGGCATCCACACCGGGGAGCTGTTTTTT. It encodes CASGEGIHTGELFF. The entire variable domain, with the rest obtained from reference TRBV11-2 and TRBJ2-2, is as follows: EAGVAQSPRYKIIEKRQSVAFWCNPISGHATLYWYQQILGQGPKLLIQFQNNGVVDDSQLPKDRFSAERLKGVDSTLKIQPAKLEDSAVYLCASGEGIHTGELFFGEGSRLTVL.

This clonotype was seen more than once but under ten times. The chain employs TRBV3-1 and TRBJ2-3; TRBD1 agrees at 8 bases. V shed 2 bases, J shed 9 bases, and the junction held 7 bases outside the gene matches. The CDR3 extends over 14 amino acids. CDR1 and CDR2 from the germline V gene are LGHDT and YNNKEL (reference sequence). The CDR3 DNA reads TGTGCCAGCAGCCAAAGGATACAGGGGGACACGCAGTATTTT. This translates into CASSQRIQGDTQYF.

There are a few counts of this clonotype. The chain is built from TRBV11-3 and TRBJ2-7; D might be TRBD2 (5 bases). The germline V gene has CDR1 SGHNT and CDR2 YENEEA. The CDR3 length is 15 residues. V was shortened by 6 bases and J by 2 bases, with 17 bases between the two germline ends. Here the CDR3 DNA reads TGTGCCAGCAGGGTTAAAGGAGGATCTACCTACGAGCAGTACTTC. Its translation is CASRVKGGSTYEQYF.

This clonotype has just a few counts. CDR3 coding DNA: TGCGCCAGCGGACCGAGGGTGGGGAGCACAGATACGCAGTATTTT. This encodes CASGPRVGSTDTQYF. V usage is TRBV5-1 and J usage is TRBJ2-3; possible D gene TRBD2, 5 bases. The CDR3 runs 15 residues. The V end lost 7 bases, the J end lost 0 bases, and 15 bases lay between the germline ends. The germline gives CDR1 SGHRS, CDR2 YFSETQ.

Only a few counts were recorded for this clonotype. An end of the junction differs from the germline gene, which may be a read error. The V call is TRBV20-1, the J call TRBJ1-2; D gene uncertain. The CDR3 has 10 amino acids. In germline, CDR1 is DFQATT, CDR2 SNEGSKA (reference sequence). The CDR3, as DNA: TGCAGTGCTGGGCTGGGCGCAGGCTCCTTC. Residues: CSAGLGAGSF.

This clonotype has only a few counts. The chain recombines TRBV3-1 with TRBJ2-1; no clear D gene. V gave up 0 bases and J gave up 7 bases, with 7 bases separating them. Germline V gene sequence: CDR1 LGHDT, CDR2 YNNKEL (reference sequence). The CDR3 totals 13 residues. CDR3 sequence (DNA): TGTGCCAGCAGCCAAGACCATCGGAATGAGCAGTTCTTC. This encodes CASSQDHRNEQFF.

V usage is TRBV7-2 and J usage is TRBJ2-7; 7 nucleotides line up with TRBD2. This CDR3 has 15 residues. V was clipped by 1 base and J by 2 bases; unmatched bases: 5. The germline V gene has CDR1 SGHTA and CDR2 FQGNSA. In DNA, the CDR3 is TGTGCCAGCAGCTTAGATGGGCTAGCGGCCTACGAGCAGTACTTC. Protein sequence: CASSLDGLAAYEQYF.

The chain combines TRBV7-7 with TRBJ2-7; D not resolved. The germline CDR1 and CDR2 sequences are SSHAT and FNYEAQ (reference sequence). V was clipped by 1 base and J by 3 bases, with 7 bases between them. The CDR3 consists of 13 residues. The CDR3 coding sequence is TGTGCCAGCAGCTTAGGGGTCAACTACGAGCAGTACTTC. Translating it yields CASSLGVNYEQYF.

The J gene is TRBJ1-2, the V gene TRBV4-1; D unclear. In germline, CDR1 is MGHRA, CDR2 YSYEKL. There are 14 residues in the CDR3. Trimming shortened V by 2 bases and J by 6 bases, and 13 bases separated the two germline ends. CDR3 coding DNA: TGCGCCAGCAGCCAACTCGCCAGAAAAAATGGCTACACCTTC. Amino acid sequence: CASSQLARKNGYTF.